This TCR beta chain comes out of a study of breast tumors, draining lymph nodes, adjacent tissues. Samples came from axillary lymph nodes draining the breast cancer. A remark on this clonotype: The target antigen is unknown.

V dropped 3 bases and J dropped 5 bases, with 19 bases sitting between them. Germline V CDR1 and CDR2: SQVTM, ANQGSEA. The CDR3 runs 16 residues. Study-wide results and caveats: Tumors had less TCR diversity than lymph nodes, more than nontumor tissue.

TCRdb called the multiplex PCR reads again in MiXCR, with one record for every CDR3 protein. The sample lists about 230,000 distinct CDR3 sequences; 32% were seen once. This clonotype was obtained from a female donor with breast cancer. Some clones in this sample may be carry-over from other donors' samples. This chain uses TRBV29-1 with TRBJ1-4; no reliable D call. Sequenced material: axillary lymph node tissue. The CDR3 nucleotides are TGCAGCGTTGAGGGTCTAGCGGGAGGCCACAATGAAAAACTGTTTTTT. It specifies CSVEGLAGGHNEKLFF.